The source of this TCR beta chain is a study of beta chain features in type 1 diabetes. V dropped 6 bases and J dropped 7 bases, with 16 bases sitting between them. CDR3 length: 13 amino acids. Germline CDR1 MNHEY, CDR2 SVGAGI. Reverse transcription of all isolated RNA meant that expressed TCRB transcripts were sequenced. This table comes from immunoSEQ multiplex PCR, and its TCRdb copy is limited to in-frame clones, with some not included. The sample carries some 900,000 clones, roughly a sixth recorded once. This clone was seen a few times. The receptor's source is a woman between 18 and 29 years old in good health. V usage is TRBV6-5 and J usage is TRBJ2-7, with D unclear. Sequenced: naive CD4+ T cells from blood. The CDR3 sequence is CASSPHPDGEQYF. The CDR3, as DNA: TGTGCCAGCAGCCCTCACCCGGACGGGGAGCAGTACTTC.